The 31 T cell receptor beta chains reported below all come from one sample, sequenced in a study of patients and donors after allogeneic stem cell transplantation. TCRdb independently ran MiXCR on the RT-PCR reads; one entry per CDR3 protein. The data contain about 200,000 distinct CDR3 sequences, 40% to 45% of them seen just once; the ten biggest clones take up around 35%. Sequenced material: blood, either unsorted or a sorted T cell fraction (not recorded which). All receptors derive from a human donor who was either an allogeneic HSCT recipient or a stem cell or donor lymphocyte infusion donor (not recorded which). It is not recorded whose cells these are; they may come from a transplant donor.

V is TRBV30 and J is TRBJ1-5, with unresolved D. Germline loops: CDR1 GTSNPN, CDR2 SVGIG (reference sequence). The CDR3 runs to 13 residues. Trimming took off 1 base at V and 3 bases at J, with 7 bases between the two ends. The CDR3: CAWSGQFNQPQHF. As DNA, the CDR3 is TGTGCCTGGAGTGGGCAGTTCAATCAGCCCCAGCATTTT.

V usage is TRBV29-1 and J usage is TRBJ1-2, with 8 positions matching TRBD1. This CDR3 region has 12 residues. V lost 7 bases and J lost 7; bases outside the gene matches: 8. The germline V gene has CDR1 SQVTM and CDR2 ANQGSEA. CDR3 in amino acids: CSGTGSGSGYTF. The CDR3 DNA follows: TGCAGCGGGACAGGGTCCGGTTCTGGCTACACCTTC.

The chain is built from TRBV12-3 or TRBV12-4 and TRBJ2-1; 8 bases align to TRBD2. J was trimmed by 4 bases and V by 4 bases; bases with no gene match: 6. CDR3 size: 15 residues. As DNA, the CDR3 is TGTGCCAGCAGTTCCCCGGGGGGGACTTACAATGAGCAGTTCTTC. It specifies CASSSPGGTYNEQFF.

V usage is TRBV4-3 and J usage is TRBJ2-1; 10 bases map to TRBD2. Trimming removed 0 bases from V and 7 bases from J; junction bases left unmatched: 15. CDR1 and CDR2 (germline): LGHNA, YSLEER. The CDR3 runs to 19 residues. As DNA, the CDR3 is TGCGCCAGCAGCCAAGAAATAGGGCCCCTAGCGGGAGTATGGAATGAGCAGTTCTTC. It encodes CASSQEIGPLAGVWNEQFF.

In this sample, this clonotype turned up a few times. J is TRBJ1-1 and V is TRBV9, with a possible D match to TRBD1 (6 bases). Germline CDR1 SGDLS, CDR2 YYNGEE. The V gene lost 6 bases and the J gene lost 0 bases, with 12 bases spanning the gap. The CDR3 is made up of 14 amino acids. The chain's CDR3 is CASNSGAMNTEAFF. CDR3 nucleotides: TGTGCCAGCAACTCAGGGGCCATGAACACTGAAGCTTTCTTT.

This clonotype was detected only a few times. This chain's CDR3 is CSVGPAGERQTQYF. The CDR3 coding sequence is TGCAGCGTTGGGCCAGCGGGAGAACGGCAGACCCAGTACTTC. This chain connects TRBV29-1 to TRBJ2-5; 8 bases are a match to TRBD2. Trimming at V came to 4 bases and at J to 6 bases, leaving 10 bases not matched to a gene. Germline CDR1 is SQVTM and CDR2 is ANQGSEA. The CDR3 extends over 14 amino acids.

The V gene is TRBV3-1, the J gene TRBJ1-5; no firm D call. Germline V gene sequence: CDR1 LGHDT, CDR2 YNNKEL (reference sequence). Trimming pared 1 base from V and 1 base from J, leaving 8 bases between. CDR3 size: 15 residues. The CDR3 protein is CASSQGVSSNQPQHF. The CDR3 DNA reads TGTGCCAGCAGCCAAGGAGTCTCAAGCAATCAGCCCCAGCATTTT.

The rearrangement links TRBV7-9 to TRBJ1-2, with 8 bases matching TRBD1. Per germline, CDR1 SEHNR and CDR2 FQNEAQ (reference sequence). The CDR3 runs 14 residues. Germline trimming cut 1 base from V and 8 bases from J; bases unmatched to any gene: 6. Written as DNA, the CDR3 is TGTGCCAGCAGCTTAGGGGGACAGGCCGGCGGCTACACCTTC. Translated: CASSLGGQAGGYTF. The full variable domain, its missing parts supplied by reference TRBV7-9 and TRBJ1-2, is DTGVSQNPRHKITKRGQNVTFRCDPISEHNRLYWYRQTLGQGPEFLTYFQNEAQLEKSRLLSDRFSAERPKGSFSTLEIQRTEQGDSAMYLCASSLGGQAGGYTFGSGTRLTVV.

This clonotype was seen a few times. V and J are TRBV5-1 and TRBJ1-6; tentatively, D is TRBD1 (6 bases). Germline V gives CDR1 SGHRS, CDR2 YFSETQ. The CDR3 is 16 amino acids. V shed 1 base and J shed 0 bases, with 8 bases lying between them. As DNA, the CDR3 is TGCGCCAGCAGCTTGACAGGGAGCTCCTATAATTCACCCCTCCACTTT. It codes for CASSLTGSSYNSPLHF.

J is TRBJ2-3 and V is TRBV27; no definite D call. Germline CDR1 reads MNHEY; CDR2 reads SMNVEV (reference sequence). V was clipped by 6 bases and J by 1 base, with 11 bases between them. This CDR3 has 14 residues. The CDR3 loop reads CASSHPARTDTQYF. CDR3 bases: TGTGCCAGCAGCCACCCGGCACGCACAGATACGCAGTATTTT.

This sequence joins TRBV4-3 and TRBJ1-1; D perhaps matches TRBD1 (5 bases). Germline values: CDR1 LGHNA, CDR2 YSLEER. Between the trimmed V and J ends, which lost 3 bases and 0 bases, there was a span of 11 bases. This CDR3 spans 15 amino acids. The CDR3 bases are TGCGCCAGCAGCCACCGGGGACGGCTGAACACTGAAGCTTTCTTT. It is translated as CASSHRGRLNTEAFF.

The chain uses TRBV1 and TRBJ1-6. TRBV1 corresponds to a pseudogene. The CDR3 runs to 15 residues. The CDR3 sequence is CTSSPSWASNSPLHF. The CDR3 region has the DNA TGCACCAGCAGCCCCTCCTGGGCCTCTAATTCACCCCTCCACTTT.

This clonotype has only a few counts. The V and J genes are TRBV29-1 and TRBJ1-2; possible D gene TRBD1, 6 bases. Trimming removed 2 bases from V and 4 bases from J, with 11 bases in between. This CDR3 spans 13 amino acids. Germline CDR1 SQVTM, CDR2 ANQGSEA. CDR3 sequence (DNA): TGCAGCGTTGAAACAGGGAGGGGCTATGGCTACACCTTC. Translated, it gives CSVETGRGYGYTF.

The J gene is TRBJ1-3, the V gene TRBV29-1; D not certain. Trimming took off 6 bases at V and 8 bases at J, with 11 bases between the two ends. Germline CDR1 reads SQVTM; CDR2 reads ANQGSEA. This CDR3 has 11 amino acids. The CDR3 protein is CSVLAPHTIYF. The CDR3 coding sequence is TGCAGCGTCCTGGCTCCCCACACCATATATTTT.

This clonotype was observed a single time. The chain is built from TRBV11-1 and TRBJ1-1; 7 bases map to TRBD1. Losses at the gene ends were 5 bases for V and 1 base for J; bases not matched to a gene: 10. Germline V gene data show CDR1 as SGHAT and CDR2 as FQDESV (reference sequence). The CDR3 sequence is 16 residues long. The CDR3 region is CASSVGWTGRNTEAFF. The CDR3 nucleotides are TGTGCCAGCAGCGTAGGTTGGACAGGACGGAACACTGAAGCTTTCTTT.

This clonotype was observed a few times. The rearrangement links TRBV6-5 to TRBJ1-3, with D hard to call. V lost 10 bases, J lost 7 bases, and 14 bases lay in between. This CDR3 is built from 12 residues. Germline loops: CDR1 MNHEY, CDR2 SVGAGI. Written as DNA, the CDR3 is TGTGCCACCCTAGGGTCCCGGAACACCATATATTTT. The encoded protein is CATLGSRNTIYF.

This clonotype was detected a few times. Here the CDR3 DNA reads TGTGCCAGCAGTCCGCCGGGAAGCGCTAACTATGGCTACACCTTC. It encodes CASSPPGSANYGYTF. The genes are TRBV12-3 or TRBV12-4 and TRBJ1-2; D is uncertain. Between the trimmed V and J ends, which lost 5 bases and 0 bases, there was a span of 13 bases. The CDR3 is 15 amino acids.

This chain joins TRBV28 and TRBJ1-5, with D possibly TRBD1 on 5 matching bases. The CDR3 extends over 15 amino acids. The germline V gene has CDR1 MDHEN and CDR2 SYDVKM. V was clipped by 8 bases and J by 4 bases, with 18 bases between them. The CDR3 is CASGARGRVNQPQHF. The CDR3 DNA reads as TGTGCCAGCGGGGCCCGCGGCAGGGTAAATCAGCCCCAGCATTTT.

This clonotype appeared a few times. This sequence joins TRBV4-1 and TRBJ1-1; D perhaps matches TRBD1 (6 bases). V was trimmed by 7 bases and J by 0 bases, leaving 6 bases between them. This CDR3 region has 12 residues. CDR1 is MGHRA and CDR2 is YSYEKL in the germline V gene. The CDR3 bases are TGCGCCAGCACAGGGGTGAACACTGAAGCTTTCTTT. Amino acid sequence: CASTGVNTEAFF.

The chain uses TRBV6-2 or TRBV6-3 and TRBJ1-2; 7 nucleotides line up with TRBD1. The CDR3 consists of 21 residues. Germline-derived CDR1 and CDR2 are MNHEY and SVGEGT. After removal of 6 bases from V and 0 bases from J, the junction contained 25 bases not matched to a gene. CDR3 protein: CASRDFSRRQGPFMPNYGYTF. CDR3 DNA sequence: TGTGCCAGCAGGGACTTTTCCCGCCGACAGGGACCCTTTATGCCTAACTATGGCTACACCTTC.

CDR3 region: CASSQLTGSEQYF. DNA of the CDR3: TGCGCCAGCAGCCAACTGACAGGGTCCGAGCAGTACTTC. The chain combines TRBV4-3 with TRBJ2-7, with TRBD1 matching 7 bases. The V gene's germline CDR1 is LGHNA and CDR2 YSLEER. This CDR3 is built from 13 residues. J lost 6 bases, V lost 2 bases, and 4 bases had no gene match.

V usage is TRBV16 and J usage is TRBJ1-2; 7 positions match TRBD1. Germline CDR1 KGHSY, CDR2 FQNENV. V lost 3 bases to trimming and J lost 5 bases; unmatched junction nucleotides: 12. This CDR3 has 16 amino acids. CDR3 sequence (DNA): TGTGCCAGCAGCCACTACAGGGGTGCCAGGCCTTATGGCTACACCTTC. Translating gives CASSHYRGARPYGYTF.

This sequence joins TRBV12-3 or TRBV12-4 and TRBJ1-6; D remains unclear. The CDR3 contains 15 residues. V gave up 2 bases and J gave up 1 base, with 6 bases separating them. The CDR3 DNA reads as TGTGCCAGCAGTTTATTAGGGTCCTATAATTCACCCCTCCACTTT. This codes for CASSLLGSYNSPLHF.

The chain is built from TRBV7-9 and TRBJ1-3; perhaps TRBD1 as D (5 bases). Germline V gene sequence: CDR1 SEHNR, CDR2 FQNEAQ (reference sequence). The CDR3 has 13 amino acids. V was pared by 5 bases and J by 4 bases, with 9 bases between. CDR3 region: CASSPRAGNTIYF. The CDR3 region has the DNA TGTGCCAGCAGCCCCAGGGCCGGAAACACCATATATTTT.

V and J are TRBV5-1 and TRBJ2-1; D ambiguous. The CDR3 is made up of 13 amino acids. Trimming stripped 1 base from V and 7 bases from J, with 9 bases between. The germline CDR1 and CDR2 sequences are SGHRS and YFSETQ. In DNA form, the CDR3 reads TGCGCCAGCAGCTTGCCCAGCGCTAATGAGCAGTTCTTC. Translating gives CASSLPSANEQFF.

This chain connects TRBV7-9 to TRBJ1-2; no clear D. This CDR3 contains 13 residues. Trimming left V 5 bases short and J 3 bases short, with 10 bases between. CDR1 SEHNR and CDR2 FQNEAQ come from the germline V gene (reference sequence). CDR3 in amino acids: CASSRGVYYGYTF. CDR3 sequence (DNA): TGTGCCAGCAGCAGAGGAGTTTACTATGGCTACACCTTC. Based on the CDR3 plus reference TRBV7-9 and TRBJ1-2, the full variable domain is DTGVSQNPRHKITKRGQNVTFRCDPISEHNRLYWYRQTLGQGPEFLTYFQNEAQLEKSRLLSDRFSAERPKGSFSTLEIQRTEQGDSAMYLCASSRGVYYGYTFGSGTRLTVV.

The rearrangement links TRBV6-6 to TRBJ1-2; D is perhaps TRBD1 (6 bases). CDR1 and CDR2 from the germline V gene are MNHNY and SVGAGI (reference sequence). CDR3 length equals 17 residues. The germline V and J ends were trimmed by 2 bases and 0 bases, with 16 bases remaining between them. The CDR3 nucleotides are TGTGCCAGCAGTTACCCCCGCGGGGGCAGAACTAACTATGGCTACACCTTC. Translating gives CASSYPRGGRTNYGYTF.

The chain employs TRBV6-5 and TRBJ2-3, with D maybe TRBD2 (6 bases). The ends were cut back, 0 bases at V and 0 bases at J, with 10 bases in the middle. The germline V gene has CDR1 MNHEY and CDR2 SVGAGI. This CDR3 comprises 16 residues. The CDR3 DNA sequence: TGTGCCAGCAGTTACTCGATCGCGGGAAGCACAGATACGCAGTATTTT. This codes for CASSYSIAGSTDTQYF.

This chain uses TRBV9 with TRBJ2-5; no clear D gene. From germline, CDR1 is SGDLS and CDR2 YYNGEE. The CDR3 runs 13 residues. Trimming removed 3 bases at V and 3 bases at J, with 9 bases between. This chain's CDR3 is CASSAGSEETQYF. In nucleotides, the CDR3 is TGTGCCAGCAGCGCCGGATCTGAAGAGACCCAGTACTTC.

The table lists this clonotype with many counts. The chain employs TRBV2 and TRBJ1-1, with unresolved D. The V gene lost 4 bases and the J gene lost 2 bases, with 11 bases spanning the gap. This CDR3 spans 14 amino acids. CDR1 is SNHLY and CDR2 is FYNNEI in the germline V gene. The CDR3 nucleotides read TGTGCCAGCAGTGTCGAGGGTTTAAACACTGAAGCTTTCTTT. Protein product: CASSVEGLNTEAFF.

This clonotype appeared a few times. The chain recombines TRBV12-3 or TRBV12-4 with TRBJ1-2, with 10 nucleotides matching TRBD1. The CDR3 length is 15 residues. V was pared by 6 bases and J by 5 bases, with 9 bases of the junction left unmatched. CDR3 in DNA: TGTGCCAGCAGCCCCACCCGACAGGGGGCGTATGGCTACACCTTC. Its translation: CASSPTRQGAYGYTF.